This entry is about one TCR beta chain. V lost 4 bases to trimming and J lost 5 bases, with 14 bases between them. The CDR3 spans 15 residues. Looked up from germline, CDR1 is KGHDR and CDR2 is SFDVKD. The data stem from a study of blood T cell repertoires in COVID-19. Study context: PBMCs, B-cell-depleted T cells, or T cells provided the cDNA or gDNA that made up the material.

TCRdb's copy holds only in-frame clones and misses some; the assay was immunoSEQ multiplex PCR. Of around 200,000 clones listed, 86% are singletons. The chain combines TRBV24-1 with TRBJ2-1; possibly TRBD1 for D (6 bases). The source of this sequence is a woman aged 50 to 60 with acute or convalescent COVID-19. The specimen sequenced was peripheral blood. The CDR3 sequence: CATSDVSNRDNEQFF. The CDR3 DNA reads TGTGCCACCAGTGACGTCTCAAACAGGGACAATGAGCAGTTCTTC.